Reported below is one T cell receptor (beta chain). Its antigen is unknown. Qualities for individual bases were not recorded, and no much larger clone is one base off. The data were obtained in a study of STAT5B mutations in CD4+ large granular lymphocyte leukemia (dated by TCRdb to the early 2020s). Background on the whole study: Among the healthy controls, the CDR3 'QG' motif was associated with a particular HLA allele. Flow cytometry performed on FACSCanto II or FACSVerse showed that the purified fractions had more than 95% purity among lymphocytes. TCRbeta repertoires of CD4+ T-cell large granular lymphocyte leukemia patients were compared with those of healthy blood donors.

CDR1 and CDR2 are drawn from the germline V gene: SGHAT, FQNNGV. Including the terminal cysteine and phenylalanine, the CDR3 comprises 19 residues. The entry retains the CDR3 DNA only, 57 bases that are in frame from base 1. V is pruned by 5 bases and J by 4 bases, leaving 17 bases of the junction without a gene match. The study at large found these results: Greater clonality appeared to be present in CD4-sorted patient repertoires than in healthy CD4+ repertoires, and the difference was retained after the putative leukemic clones were removed. The data were not HLA-matched, and the relatively small sample size could explain the higher clonality seen in CD4+ compared with CD8+ T-LGLL. Main leukemic clonotypes were private to each patient, although under 30% appeared at low frequency in other patients' non-leukemic repertoires. Enrichment of TRBV06-family usage was observed among the top patient clones (8/27) relative to healthy controls (2/35).

Healthy controls were 35 or so blood donors whose buffy coats came from the Finnish Red Cross blood service. All TCR-sequenced material derived from peripheral blood: patient blood samples and healthy donor buffy coats. Ficoll-Hypaque gradient centrifugation was used to isolate peripheral blood mononuclear cells. CD4+ cells were magnetically purified from the buffy coats of healthy controls. Genomic DNA was extracted using the Gentra Puregene Cell and Tissue kit, and a Qubit 2.0 fluorometer was used to quantify it. The immunoSEQ assay at survey resolution was applied to genomic DNA for sequencing of TCRbeta rearrangements. Under the source paper's analysis protocol: A lowest detectable productive clonotype frequency of 2.59 x 10-5 was observed in the TCR sequencing data. Analyses included only productive TCRbeta rearrangements, meaning complete and in-frame sequences. Sample clonality was computed as Simpson clonality in the immunoSEQ Analyzer version 3.0. Clones were categorized by frequency as very rare, small, medium, large (1-20%) or hyperexpanded (>20%). Generation probabilities were estimated with OLGA 1.2.3, V-gene circos plots were made with VDJtools, specificities were looked up in VDJdb, and CDR3 motifs were identified with GLIPH. TCRdb provides this immuneACCESS table in a form limited to in-frame rearrangements. Some clones are lacking; in checked studies, under half of them reflect an unresolved V gene, and why the rest are absent is not known. The D gene and trimming were derived from the DNA, and the V and J assignments and clone size from that table. For this sample there are more than 30,000 clones; 76% appear just once. Of the sample, roughly 1.9% is held by the ten largest clones.

The sequence is built from TRBV11-2 and TRBJ2-5; 12 central nucleotides agree with TRBD2. The sequencing input was CD4+ T cells from blood buffy coats. This receptor was obtained from a human donor in good health. The CDR3 sequence is CASSPGRLAGEELGETQYF. The sequenced DNA: TGTGCCAGCAGCCCCGGACGACTAGCGGGAGAGGAGTTGGGAGAGACCCAGTACTTC.